These T cell receptor beta chains were read from a single sample in a study of blood T cell repertoires in COVID-19. Assay used: immunoSEQ multiplex PCR; TCRdb lists only in-frame clones, some missing. The table lists some 400,000 clones, 85% to 90% of them singletons. Sequencing used PBMCs or T cells enriched from blood (not recorded which). The receptors were gathered from a man aged 25 to 40 who had recovered from COVID-19. Both conserved end residues are part of each CDR3. Each record gives: J gene, clone size, V gene, CDR3 protein. Expanded clones are given a class, and other clones once, few, many or no size at all.

TRBJ1-2 . TRBV29-1 CSVPGGVGYGYTF
TRBJ1-2 . TRBV18 CASSGQDNYGYTF
TRBJ2-7 . TRBV27 CASMTRGEQYF
TRBJ2-5 once TRBV27 CASSHSGEETQYF
TRBJ1-2 . TRBV21-1 CASSTGTDENYGYTF
TRBJ1-4 . TRBV5-4 CASRRDRTDEKLFF
TRBJ1-1 . TRBV9 CASSPSTANTEAFF
TRBJ2-1 . TRBV11-2 CASSFVHEQFF
TRBJ2-2 . TRBV10-3 CASRTSGSPVGTGELFF
TRBJ2-3 . TRBV7-3 CASSPGLAGDTQYF
TRBJ1-2 . TRBV5-4 CASSLPTGTDYGYTF
TRBJ1-1 few TRBV5-1 CASSLDRGYEAFF
TRBJ2-7 . TRBV3-1/TRBV3-2 CASSQVLPGTSGAYEQYF
TRBJ1-1 . TRBV4-1 CASSQIGGVGTEAFF
TRBJ1-4 . TRBV18 CASSLPPESGEKLFF
TRBJ2-3 . TRBV4-1 CASSQIVASTDTQYF
TRBJ2-7 . TRBV27 CASTPADGSYEQYF
TRBJ1-5 . TRBV24-1 CATSDGTTQPQHF
TRBJ2-3 few TRBV6-2/TRBV6-3 CASSTGPGQGTDTQYF
TRBJ2-5 . TRBV7-9 CASSLAGTGASWRETQYF
TRBJ1-2 . TRBV28 CASSPRQGPYYGYTF
TRBJ2-7 . TRBV4-1 CASSPTGTGMDEQYF
TRBJ2-2 . TRBV7-3 CASSLRQGGTGELFF
TRBJ1-5 . TRBV12-3/TRBV12-4 CASRNQENQPQHF
TRBJ1-1 . TRBV3-1/TRBV3-2 CASSPRVQGGTEAFF
TRBJ1-6 . TRBV14 CASSQDRGNSPLHF
TRBJ1-2 . TRBV28 CASSPQTGLVGYTF
TRBJ2-7 . TRBV9 CASSLGTSGSSYEQYF
TRBJ2-7 . TRBV7-2 CASSLLGSGSLSYEQYF
TRBJ2-3 . TRBV5-6 CASSHRGRGTDTQYF
TRBJ1-3 . TRBV29-1 CSVRGYGNTIYF
TRBJ1-5 . TRBV10-3 CAISSTGGNQPQHF
TRBJ2-7 . TRBV6-5 CASSYSSNYEQYF
TRBJ1-2 . TRBV11-2 CASRKQGTPLYGYTF
TRBJ2-5 . TRBV19 CASRPRLAGGPQETQYF
TRBJ1-5 once TRBV27 CASSLSGVDQPQHF
TRBJ1-5 . TRBV19 CASSSEQGKGGYSNQPQHF
TRBJ2-7 . TRBV7-2 CASSLQGGDYEQYF
TRBJ2-5 once TRBV12-3/TRBV12-4 CASSPRGETQYF
TRBJ1-2 few TRBV3-1/TRBV3-2 CASSQRGAPGYTF
TRBJ1-1 . TRBV6-5 CASTSGTGGTEAFF
TRBJ2-5 . TRBV7-6 CASSRPTGGQETQYF
TRBJ2-5 . TRBV10-2 CASRADRGRSSTGETQYF
TRBJ2-2 . TRBV28 CASSLTGLAGRTGELFF
TRBJ2-3 . TRBV9 CASSPDRENTDTQYF
TRBJ2-3 . TRBV21-1 CASKRRLRESTDTQYF
TRBJ1-3 . TRBV27 CASRTGAGNTIYF
TRBJ1-2 . TRBV24-1 CATSEAGAGYGYTF